A single sample is the source of the 14 T cell receptor beta chains below, sequenced in a study of T cell repertoires in cytomegalovirus infection. The antigens for these receptors are not known. TCRdb recomputed calls from the reads with MiXCR, one row per CDR3 protein. The top ten hold 13% of the sample, which has fewer than 900,000 distinct CDR3 sequences, approximately 32% seen once. Material: cultured CD8+ T cells from PBMCs, obtained from culture after CMV antigen stimulation. The receptors come from a human donor in good health (CMV status not recorded). Some clones in this sample may be carry-over from other donors' samples.

The V and J genes are TRBV7-3 and TRBJ2-7; 9 bases match TRBD1. The J segment lost 3 bases and the V segment lost 5 bases, leaving 8 bases of the junction unmatched. Germline CDR1 reads SGHTA; CDR2 reads FQGTGA. The CDR3 totals 15 residues. CDR3 DNA sequence: TGTGCCAGCAGCCGCCGGGACAGGGATGACTACGAGCAGTACTTC. It encodes CASSRRDRDDYEQYF.

The V call is TRBV29-1, the J call TRBJ2-3, with 8 bases that match TRBD2. Per germline, CDR1 SQVTM and CDR2 ANQGSEA. The ends lost 6 bases at V and 5 bases at J; junction bases unmatched: 22. CDR3 length: 18 residues. This CDR3 is CSVVLRGAGRGERDTQYF. The CDR3, as DNA: TGCAGCGTCGTTCTAAGGGGTGCGGGGCGGGGGGAGCGAGATACGCAGTATTTT.

The chain carries TRBV19 and TRBJ1-1; D remains ambiguous. Germline V gene data show CDR1 as LNHDA and CDR2 as SQIVND (reference sequence). The length of the CDR3 is 14 residues. Trimming took off 3 bases at V and 2 bases at J, with 10 bases between the two ends. DNA for the CDR3: TGTGCCAGTAGTATGGGATCAGGCAACACTGAAGCTTTCTTT. Amino acids: CASSMGSGNTEAFF.

The V call is TRBV6-2 or TRBV6-3, the J call TRBJ2-1; 11 nucleotides agree with TRBD2. CDR3 size: 16 residues. The germline gives CDR1 MNHEY, CDR2 SVGEGT. After removal of 1 base from V and 9 bases from J, the junction contained 8 bases not matched to a gene. The CDR3 reads CASSYWASGGSGEQFF. The CDR3 bases are TGTGCCAGCAGTTACTGGGCTAGCGGGGGGAGTGGTGAGCAGTTCTTC.

The chain employs TRBV7-3 and TRBJ1-2; D gene uncertain. Trimming shortened V by 10 bases and J by 5 bases, and 17 bases separated the two germline ends. Per the germline V gene, CDR1 is SGHTA and CDR2 is FQGTGA. This CDR3 has 13 residues. CDR3 coding DNA: TGTGCCATCGCCCAGGCGGTCACATATGGCTACACCTTC. It translates to CAIAQAVTYGYTF.

The rearrangement uses TRBV20-1 and TRBJ2-7, with 7 nucleotides matching TRBD1. This CDR3 is built from 14 residues. The V gene end was trimmed by 6 bases and the J gene end by 4 bases; junction bases not matched to a gene: 12. CDR1 DFQATT and CDR2 SNEGSKA come from the germline V gene (reference sequence). The CDR3 sequence: CSARYRDSFYEQYF. CDR3 nucleotides: TGCAGTGCGCGATACCGGGACAGCTTTTACGAGCAGTACTTC.

The chain links TRBV7-9 to TRBJ1-2, with 7 bases matching TRBD1. The CDR3 spans 15 residues. The V gene's germline CDR1 is SEHNR and CDR2 FQNEAQ (reference sequence). The V gene end was trimmed by 5 bases and the J gene end by 3 bases; junction bases not matched to a gene: 9. The CDR3: CASSPATGIHYGYTF. In DNA form, the CDR3 reads TGTGCCAGCAGCCCCGCGACAGGGATTCACTATGGCTACACCTTC.

The chain uses TRBV7-9 and TRBJ1-1; TRBD1 might be the D (6 bases). V dropped 4 bases and J dropped 7 bases, with 13 bases sitting between them. This CDR3 is 13 amino acids long. CDR1 SEHNR and CDR2 FQNEAQ come from the germline V gene (reference sequence). The CDR3, as DNA: TGTGCCAGCAGCTCCCCGTGGGGGCTTGAAGCTTTCTTT. This encodes CASSSPWGLEAFF.

This chain joins TRBV2 and TRBJ2-3; either TRBD1 or TRBD2 may fit D (5 bases each). Per germline, CDR1 SNHLY and CDR2 FYNNEI. The length of the CDR3 is 15 residues. The V end was cut by 7 bases, the J end by 2 bases, with 16 bases between. The CDR3 DNA reads TGTGCCAGCACTCAGGGAGAAAGGCTCACAGATACGCAGTATTTT. Amino acid sequence: CASTQGERLTDTQYF.

The table lists this clonotype with a few counts. This sequence joins TRBV6-1 and TRBJ2-7; 7 bases agree with TRBD1. Germline V gives CDR1 MNHNS, CDR2 SASEGT. V dropped 7 bases and J dropped 2; count of bases not matched to a gene: 8. This CDR3 comprises 14 residues. Here the CDR3 DNA reads TGTGCCAGCAACCCCGACAGGGAGACCTACGAGCAGTACTTC. Protein: CASNPDRETYEQYF.

Comments on this clonotype: A much larger clone differs from this one at a single base, so this may be a read error. The genes are TRBV7-9 and TRBJ2-1, with 8 bases that match TRBD2. The germline CDR1 and CDR2 sequences are SEHNR and FQNEAQ (reference sequence). This CDR3 is 13 amino acids long. V lost 7 bases to trimming and J lost 6 bases; unmatched junction nucleotides: 5. For the CDR3, the DNA is TGTGCCAGCATCGCGGGGGGCCTCAATGAGCAGTTCTTC. Amino acid sequence: CASIAGGLNEQFF.

This clonotype was counted ten times or more. The V gene is TRBV7-2, the J gene TRBJ1-5, with a possible D match to TRBD1 (5 bases). The CDR3 is 16 amino acids. Germline loops: CDR1 SGHTA, CDR2 FQGNSA. V lost 5 bases and J lost 3, with 17 bases in between. The CDR3 region is CASSQGPKGYNQPQHF. The DNA for the CDR3 is TGTGCCAGCAGCCAGGGTCCCAAAGGGTACAATCAGCCCCAGCATTTT.

This clonotype was seen only a few times. V usage is TRBV2 and J usage is TRBJ2-1; tentatively, D is TRBD1 (6 bases). The germline V gene encodes CDR1 SNHLY and CDR2 FYNNEI. V lost 10 bases to trimming and J lost 5 bases, with 18 bases between them. The CDR3 is 14 residues long. The CDR3 sequence is CATFPGHEHNEQFF. The CDR3, as DNA: TGTGCCACCTTTCCGGGACACGAGCACAATGAGCAGTTCTTC.

The J gene is TRBJ2-6, the V gene TRBV20-1; D is possibly TRBD1 (6 bases). The germline V gene encodes CDR1 DFQATT and CDR2 SNEGSKA (reference sequence). V lost 6 bases and J lost 3, with 12 bases in between. The CDR3 extends over 14 amino acids. CDR3 amino acids: CSARTEDGANVLTF. The CDR3 coding sequence is TGCAGTGCCAGGACAGAGGATGGGGCCAACGTCCTGACTTTC.